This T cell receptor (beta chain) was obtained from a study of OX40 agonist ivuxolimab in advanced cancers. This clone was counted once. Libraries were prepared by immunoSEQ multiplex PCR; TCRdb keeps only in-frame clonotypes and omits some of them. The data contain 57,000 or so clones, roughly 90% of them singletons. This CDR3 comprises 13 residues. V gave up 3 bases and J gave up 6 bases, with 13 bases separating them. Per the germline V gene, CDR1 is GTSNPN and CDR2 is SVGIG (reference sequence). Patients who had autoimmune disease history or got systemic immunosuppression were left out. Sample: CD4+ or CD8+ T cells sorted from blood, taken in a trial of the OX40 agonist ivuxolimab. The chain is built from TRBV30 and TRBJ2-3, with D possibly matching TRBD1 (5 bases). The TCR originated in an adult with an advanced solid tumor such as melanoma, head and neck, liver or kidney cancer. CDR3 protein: CAWRLQGRDTQYF. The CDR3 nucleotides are TGTGCCTGGAGGTTGCAGGGCAGGGATACGCAGTATTTT.